This T cell receptor (beta chain) is drawn from a study of cytomegalovirus exposure and HLA in healthy donors. Findings of the study overall: In a later analysis, a genetic analysis reported fewer productive-TCR N-insertions in an Asian-associated ancestry cluster than the cohort average. Some segments of the V type, notably TRBV6-2 and TRBV6-3, were excluded as indistinguishable.

It was with 60 Vbeta and 13 Jbeta primers that the PCR ran. In the source study's methods: Later work found 80 million or so unique TCR beta chains, with 9.5 million to 12 million shared. TCRdb keeps only in-frame clones here, not all; method: immunoSEQ multiplex PCR. The V and J calls and clone size were taken over from that table, and D and trimming were inferred from the DNA. The table records about 120,000 clones, about 80% of them present only once. Details on this clone: Its target is unknown.

Germline V CDR1 and CDR2: MDHEN, SYDVKM. CDR3 size: 15 residues. V was pared by 8 bases and J by 4 bases, with 9 bases of the junction left unmatched. The chain couples TRBV28 to TRBJ1-1; 11 bases match TRBD1. Sequencing was done on a sample of PBMCs. This receptor was identified in a man in his sixties in good health and CMV-seropositive. The CDR3 spells CASAWRTGGVTEAFF. In DNA form, the CDR3 reads TGTGCCAGCGCCTGGCGGACAGGGGGCGTCACTGAAGCTTTCTTT.